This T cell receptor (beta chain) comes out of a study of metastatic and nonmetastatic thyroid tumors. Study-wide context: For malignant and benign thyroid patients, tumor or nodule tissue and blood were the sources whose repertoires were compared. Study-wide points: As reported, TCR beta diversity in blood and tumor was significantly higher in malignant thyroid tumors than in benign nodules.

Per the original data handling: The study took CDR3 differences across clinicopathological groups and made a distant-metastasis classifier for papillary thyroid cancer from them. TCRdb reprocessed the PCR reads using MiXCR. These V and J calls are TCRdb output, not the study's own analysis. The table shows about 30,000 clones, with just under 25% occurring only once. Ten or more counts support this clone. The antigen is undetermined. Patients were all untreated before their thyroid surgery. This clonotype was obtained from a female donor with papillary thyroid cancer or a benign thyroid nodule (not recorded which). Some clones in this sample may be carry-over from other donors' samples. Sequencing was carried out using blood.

The DNA of the CDR3 is TGCGCCAGCAGCCAAGAATCTCGGCGGGAACCCTACAATGAGCAGTTCTTC. Translating gives CASSQESRREPYNEQFF. J is TRBJ2-1 and V is TRBV4-3; D perhaps matches TRBD2 (6 bases). V was shortened by 0 bases and J by 2 bases, with 14 bases between the two germline ends. Germline values: CDR1 LGHNA, CDR2 YSLEER. This CDR3 contains 17 residues.